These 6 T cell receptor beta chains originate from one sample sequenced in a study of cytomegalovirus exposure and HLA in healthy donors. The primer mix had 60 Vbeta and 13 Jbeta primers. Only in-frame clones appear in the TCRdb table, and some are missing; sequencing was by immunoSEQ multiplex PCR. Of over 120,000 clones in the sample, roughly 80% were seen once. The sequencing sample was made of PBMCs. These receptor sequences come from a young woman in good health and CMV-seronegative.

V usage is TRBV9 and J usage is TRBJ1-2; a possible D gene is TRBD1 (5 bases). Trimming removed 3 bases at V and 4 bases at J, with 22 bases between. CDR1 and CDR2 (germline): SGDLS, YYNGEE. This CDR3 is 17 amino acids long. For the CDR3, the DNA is TGTGCCAGCAGCGCGACAGCTCTACGTGAAGACGGCTATGGCTACACCTTC. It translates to CASSATALREDGYGYTF.

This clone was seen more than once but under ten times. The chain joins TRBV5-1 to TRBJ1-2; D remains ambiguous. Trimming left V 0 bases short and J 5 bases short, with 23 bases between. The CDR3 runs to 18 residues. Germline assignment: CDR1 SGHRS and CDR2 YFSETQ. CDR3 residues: CASSLGVRARTLIYGYTF. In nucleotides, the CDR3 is TGCGCCAGCAGCTTGGGGGTGAGGGCCAGGACCCTAATTTATGGCTACACCTTC.

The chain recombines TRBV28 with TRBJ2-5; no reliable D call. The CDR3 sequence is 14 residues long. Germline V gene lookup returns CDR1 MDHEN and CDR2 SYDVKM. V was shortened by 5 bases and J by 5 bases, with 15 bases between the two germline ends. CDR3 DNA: TGTGCCAGCAGTCCCCGACAACCCCCCGAGACCCAGTACTTC. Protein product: CASSPRQPPETQYF.

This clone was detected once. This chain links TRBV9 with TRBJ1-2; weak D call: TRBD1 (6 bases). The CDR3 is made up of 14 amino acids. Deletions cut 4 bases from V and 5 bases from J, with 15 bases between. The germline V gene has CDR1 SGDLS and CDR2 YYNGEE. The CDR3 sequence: CASSPFRTVYGYTF. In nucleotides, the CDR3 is TGTGCCAGCAGCCCCTTCAGGACAGTTTATGGCTACACCTTC.

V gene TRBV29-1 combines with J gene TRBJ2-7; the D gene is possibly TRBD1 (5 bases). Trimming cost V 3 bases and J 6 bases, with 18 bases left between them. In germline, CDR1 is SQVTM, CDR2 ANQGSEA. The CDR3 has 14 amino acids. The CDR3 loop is CSVDRTGIRSEQYF. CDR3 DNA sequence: TGCAGCGTTGATCGCACAGGCATACGCAGCGAGCAGTACTTC.

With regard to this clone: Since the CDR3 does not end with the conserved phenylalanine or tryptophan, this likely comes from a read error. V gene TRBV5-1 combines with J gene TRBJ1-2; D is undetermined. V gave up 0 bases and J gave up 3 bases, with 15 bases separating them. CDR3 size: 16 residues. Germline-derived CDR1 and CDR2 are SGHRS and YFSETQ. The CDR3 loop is CASSLALGTYDYGYTL. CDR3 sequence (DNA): TGCGCCAGCAGCTTGGCGCTGGGCACGTATGACTATGGCTACACCCTC.